This T cell receptor (beta chain) emerged from a study of GPR56 and killer-like receptors on CD4 memory cells (dated by TCRdb to the late 2010s). For context, the study as a whole: It was proposed in the study that human CD4+ memory T-cell differentiation and cytokine production potential are marked by progressive acquisition of KLRB1, KLRG1, GPR56 and then KLRF1. The healthy blood donors were described in the study as age-matched to the liver disease patients, whose median age was around 70 years.

By frequency, this clonotype is medium-sized (0.01 to 0.1%), with no count recorded. The specificity of this receptor is unknown. The sequencer listed for this sample is Illumina HiSeq 2500. The recombined TCRbeta locus was amplified by a previously published PCR protocol to build sequencing libraries. Processing in the source paper ran as follows. Any read whose average quality score fell below 30 was discarded, and IMSEQ was used to process the reads that remained. Each clonotype was defined by Vbeta gene, Jbeta gene and CDR3 amino acid sequence. The Morisita-Horn index, computed on the top 100 expanded clones, was used to measure repertoire overlap between populations. Renyi diversity profiles calculated on the top 100 expanded clones were used to evaluate clonal diversity. After reprocessing by TCRdb, each CDR3 protein sequence is one entry, and no DNA is given. The authors' filters were not applied to this entry. This sample's records show more than 3,000 distinct CDR3 sequences. Together, the top ten hold around 5.2% of the sample.

What the authors observed across the whole study: Clones dominating late populations 4 and 5 were also found in early populations 1 and 2, and this finding was taken by the authors as evidence for linear differentiation. Diversity and similarity analyses were restricted to the 100 most expanded clones per population rather than full repertoires. Clonal frequency was low in the marker-negative population and rose progressively along the proposed pathway, while TCRbeta diversity fell correspondingly. TCR repertoires overlapped especially between the late populations 4 and 5, and partly population 3.

From a lookup of the germline V gene (reference sequence), CDR1 and CDR2 are LNHDA and SQIVND. The CDR3 starts with the cysteine, ends with the phenylalanine, and has 14 residues. DNA was not recorded. Five KLR/GPR56-defined CD4+ populations were enriched by fluorescence-activated cell sorting before TCRbeta sequencing. To test whether memory differentiation follows a linear pathway, the researchers sequenced TCRbeta repertoires from five CD4+ T-cell subsets, each defined by expression of KLRB1, KLRG1, GPR56 and KLRF1. TCR-sequenced cells came from peripheral blood of healthy control individuals, reported as five donors in the TCRbeta analysis figure. Heparinized peripheral blood was collected, and every sample was processed within one hour of being retrieved. To isolate peripheral blood mononuclear cells, blood was diluted 1:2 in PBS and put through Biocoll density gradient centrifugation at room temperature. Before flow sorting, freshly isolated PBMCs underwent magnetic sorting with anti-CD4 MicroBeads to enrich CD4+ T cells. A BD FACSAria II was used to sort CD4+ T cells, enriched from the PBMCs of healthy donors, according to marker expression. For surface staining, the researchers used Miltenyi Biotec antibodies: anti-KLRB1 clone 191B8, anti-KLRF1 clone 4A4.D10 and anti-KLRG1 clone REA261.

This TCR was recovered from a human donor in good health. The rearranged segments are TRBV19 and TRBJ2-1; TCRdb selects TRBD1, and the lack of DNA leaves this call unchecked. Sequencing was done on a sample of memory CD4+ T cells from blood. For the CDR3, the sequence is CASSIQGSRNEQFF. The entire variable domain, with the stretches around the CDR3 drawn from the reference TRBV19 and TRBJ2-1 proteins, is DGGITQSPKYLFRKEGQNVTLSCEQNLNHDAMYWYRQDPGQGLRLIYYSQIVNDFQKGDIAEGYSVSREKKESFPLTVTSAQKNPTAFYLCASSIQGSRNEQFFGPGTRLTVL.